The clone carrying this TCR beta chain was counted many times. Its antigen is not identified. This record comes from a study of molecular identifiers for immune sequencing clone quantification. Every naive CD8 library was made from between about 20,000 and 1,100,000 sorted cells with 10%, 30% or 50% RNA. Study-level points and caveats: In naive cells, clones above 20 RNA copies held under 1% of molecules, whereas in effector cells they held over 99%.

From germline, CDR1 is LNHNV and CDR2 YYDKDF (reference sequence). The CDR3 covers 16 residues. V shed 1 base and J shed 8 bases, with 17 bases lying between them. TCRdb fed the PCR reads into MiXCR, producing one record per CDR3 protein. The table lists just under 650,000 distinct CDR3 sequences, about 20% of them singletons. The sequenced sample consisted of naive CD8+ T cells from blood, with Jurkat cell RNA spiked in. Stated subset: FACS-sorted CD8+CD4-CCR7+CD45RA+ naive T cells. V usage is TRBV15 and J usage is TRBJ1-4, with a possible D match to TRBD1 (6 bases). This clonotype originated in a human donor in good health. Some libraries in this study had Jurkat cell RNA spiked in. The CDR3 reads CATSRVPGGHDEKLFF. CDR3 coding DNA: TGTGCCACCAGCAGAGTCCCCGGGGGGCACGACGAAAAACTGTTTTTT. The entire variable domain, with the rest obtained from reference TRBV15 and TRBJ1-4, is as follows: DAMVIQNPRYQVTQFGKPVTLSCSQTLNHNVMYWYQQKSSQAPKLLFHYYDKDFNNEADTPDNFQSRRPNTSFCFLDIRSPGLGDTAMYLCATSRVPGGHDEKLFFGSGTQLSVL.